A selection of T cell receptor beta chains follows, all from one sample in a study of T-cell memory formation after mild COVID-19. TCRdb recomputed calls from the 5' RACE reads with MiXCR, one row per CDR3 protein. The sample includes about 560,000 distinct CDR3 sequences, approximately 21% seen only once; the top ten take around 9.2%. The sequenced sample was PBMCs or a T cell subset sorted from them (not recorded which). All receptors come from an adult woman who had mild COVID-19 (a few samples of this study predate the infection). Cell type and time point are not known. The CDR3 runs from the conserved cysteine through the conserved F or W. A D gene is named only where the DNA matches it firmly. Clone size is stated in some rows and not others, as once, few, many or a class when expanded.

>TRBD1|TRBV25-1|TRBJ2-5|few
TGTGCCAGCAGTGAACCCCCCGGGACAGGTCAAGAGACCCAGTACTTC
CASSEPPGTGQETQYF
>-|TRBV15|TRBJ2-5|few
TGTGCCACCAGCAGCATAGCCCTCCGGGAGACCCAGTACTTC
CATSSIALRETQYF
>TRBD1|TRBV20-1|TRBJ2-2|-
TGCAGTGCTAGGCAAGGGGGCGATTTTATCGGGGAGCTGTTTTTT
CSARQGGDFIGELFF
>-|TRBV9|TRBJ2-3|-
TGTGCCAGCAGCCTCCAGGACACCCGCACAGATACGCAGTATTTT
CASSLQDTRTDTQYF
>-|TRBV11-3|TRBJ2-1|-
TGTGCCAGCAGCCCCAACTACAGGGATGAGCAGTTCTTC
CASSPNYRDEQFF
>-|TRBV7-3|TRBJ2-7|-
TGTGCCCTTCTGAGAGACGAGCAGTACTTC
CALLRDEQYF
>-|TRBV27|TRBJ1-2|few
TGTGCCAGCAGTTCTTCAAACAGGGTCCCCGTCTCCAACTATGGCTACACCTTC
CASSSSNRVPVSNYGYTF
>-|TRBV7-9|TRBJ2-2|-
TGTGCCGTTCGGGGGGCTTTTAACACCGGGGAGCTGTTTTTT
CAVRGAFNTGELFF
>TRBD1|TRBV24-1|TRBJ1-1|few
TGTGCCACCAGTGATTTGGGGGAGACAGGGCCGGCTTTCTTT
CATSDLGETGPAFF
>TRBD2|TRBV12-3/TRBV12-4|TRBJ2-3|few
TGTGCCAGCAGTTTCGCCCGACTAGCGGACAACACAGATACGCAGTATTTT
CASSFARLADNTDTQYF
>-|TRBV18|TRBJ1-1|few
TGTGCCAGCTCACCACGAGCAGGGAGCACTGAAGCTTTCTTT
CASSPRAGSTEAFF
>-|TRBV7-8|TRBJ2-5|many
TGTGCCAGCAGCTTAGAAGGTGCCTCCTGGGAGACCCAGTACTTC
CASSLEGASWETQYF
>TRBD1|TRBV14|TRBJ1-1|-
TGTGCCAGCAGCCCATACCGGGACAGGTACACTGAAGCTTTCTTT
CASSPYRDRYTEAFF
>TRBD1|TRBV27|TRBJ2-2|-
TGTGCCAGCAGCCGCCCCGGACAGGGAGGAACCGGGGAGCTGTTTTTT
CASSRPGQGGTGELFF
>-|TRBV18|TRBJ1-4|-
TGTGCCAGCTCACCACAGGGATCGGTGGAAAAACTGTTTTTT
CASSPQGSVEKLFF
>TRBD1|TRBV7-9|TRBJ2-3|-
TGTGCCAGCAGCTCGGGACAGGCGGAAACAGATACGCAGTATTTT
CASSSGQAETDTQYF
>-|TRBV12-3/TRBV12-4|TRBJ2-2|-
TGTGCCAGCAGTCCCCATGTAGGGATGAACACCGGGGAGCTGTTTTTT
CASSPHVGMNTGELFF
>TRBD1|TRBV20-1|TRBJ1-5|few
TGCAGTGCTAGCTCCGGGACAGGGCGCCATCAGCCCCAGCATTTT
CSASSGTGRHQPQHF
>-|TRBV6-6|TRBJ1-5|-
TGTGCCAGCAGTTCCCAACAGGGTACGGGCAATCAGCCCCAGCATTTT
CASSSQQGTGNQPQHF
>TRBD1|TRBV15|TRBJ2-3|many
TGTGCCACCAGCAGGGGAAGGACAGGTCCAGATACGCAGTATTTT
CATSRGRTGPDTQYF
>TRBD2|TRBV6-6|TRBJ2-7|many
TGTGCCAGCAGTTATAGCGGGACTAGCGAGCAGTACTTC
CASSYSGTSEQYF
>TRBD2|TRBV6-5|TRBJ2-3|few
TGTGCCAGCAGTTACAGGGGTAGCGGGGGGACCACAGATACGCAGTATTTT
CASSYRGSGGTTDTQYF
>-|TRBV6-6|TRBJ2-7|-
TGTGCCAGCAGTCACAACCGGGGACGGTCCCCCGAGCAGTACTTC
CASSHNRGRSPEQYF
>-|TRBV18|TRBJ1-5|-
TGTGCCAGCTCACCATCGGCAGGCTACCATAGCAATCAGCCCCAGCATTTT
CASSPSAGYHSNQPQHF
>-|TRBV6-2/TRBV6-3|TRBJ1-2|few
TGTGCCAGCAGTTCCGACGGGACCCCCTCAAGGGGCTACACCTTC
CASSSDGTPSRGYTF
>-|TRBV11-2|TRBJ2-7|-
TGTGCCAGCAGCGTTGGGGCAGGTCACTACGAGCAGTACTTC
CASSVGAGHYEQYF
>TRBD2|TRBV7-7|TRBJ2-1|-
TGTGCTAGCAGCTTTGTTCTAGCGGCTTACAATGAGCAGTTCTTC
CASSFVLAAYNEQFF
>TRBD1|TRBV2|TRBJ1-2|few
TGTGCCAGAACTCTTGGACAGGCGGACTATGGCTACACCTTC
CARTLGQADYGYTF
>-|TRBV5-1|TRBJ2-5|-
TGCGCCAGCAGCTTGGAAGCGACCCGCCTCGGGGAGACCCAGTACTTC
CASSLEATRLGETQYF
>-|TRBV29-1|TRBJ2-7|-
TGCAGCCCGCGAACAGAGCAGTACTTC
CSPRTEQYF
>-|TRBV9|TRBJ1-1|-
TGTGCCAGCAGCTCACGACTGACAGCAAACACTGAAGCTTTCTTT
CASSSRLTANTEAFF
>-|TRBV7-9|TRBJ2-3|few
TGTGCCAGCAGCCCAGGGGACCTAGGGAGCACAGATACGCAGTATTTT
CASSPGDLGSTDTQYF
>-|TRBV11-2|TRBJ2-7|many
TGTGCCAGCAGCTTAGGAGTGAATTTATACGAGCAGTACTTC
CASSLGVNLYEQYF
>-|TRBV5-1|TRBJ1-1|few
TGCGCCAGCAGCTTGGGGTTGGCCGAACCGAACACTGAAGCTTTCTTT
CASSLGLAEPNTEAFF
>-|TRBV2|TRBJ1-5|-
TGTGCCAGCAGAGGGACTTATCAGCCCCAGCATTTT
CASRGTYQPQHF
>TRBD1|TRBV27|TRBJ1-4|-
TGTGCCAGCAGGGGACAGGCCGGACTTCCTAATGAAAAACTGTTTTTT
CASRGQAGLPNEKLFF
>-|TRBV9|TRBJ1-1|-
TGTGCCAGCAGCGTAGGGGGGAATCAGGTGAACACTGAAGCTTTCTTT
CASSVGGNQVNTEAFF
>TRBD2|TRBV11-2|TRBJ2-7|few
TGTGCCAGCAGCTCCGACGGACTAGCGGGGATCTACGAGCAGTACTTC
CASSSDGLAGIYEQYF
>-|TRBV3-1|TRBJ2-3|-
TGTGCCAGCAGCCAAGATTGGGGGCCAGATACGCAGTATTTT
CASSQDWGPDTQYF
>TRBD2|TRBV4-3|TRBJ2-5|-
TGCGCCAGCAGCCAAGATCTTGCGACGGGAGGACAAGAGACCCAGTACTTC
CASSQDLATGGQETQYF
>-|TRBV12-3/TRBV12-4|TRBJ2-7|few
TGTGCCAGCAGCGTGAGTGGGGGTACGTACGAGCAGTACTTC
CASSVSGGTYEQYF
>-|TRBV7-9|TRBJ2-3|few
TGTGCCAGCAGCCCTACCCTTGAGGAGGGACTCACAGATACGCAGTATTTT
CASSPTLEEGLTDTQYF
>-|TRBV15|TRBJ1-5|few
TGTGCCACCAGGCTCAGGGAGAGCAATCAGCCCCAGCATTTT
CATRLRESNQPQHF
>-|TRBV28|TRBJ1-2|few
TGTGCCAGCAGTTCCATAAATGATGGTGGCTACACCTTC
CASSSINDGGYTF
>TRBD1|TRBV29-1|TRBJ1-5|few
TGCAGCACGGGACAGGGCCTTAATCAGCCCCAGCATTTT
CSTGQGLNQPQHF
>TRBD2|TRBV6-6|TRBJ2-1|-
TGTGCCAGCAGGGAAGGGACTAGCGGGCCGAATGAGCAGTTCTTC
CASREGTSGPNEQFF
>-|TRBV12-3/TRBV12-4|TRBJ2-3|few
TGTGCCAGCAGTTTTCAGTGGGAGCAGTATTTT
CASSFQWEQYF
>-|TRBV24-1|TRBJ2-1|few
TGTGCCACCAGTGATTTTGTGTCCGGAGGGCAGTTCTTC
CATSDFVSGGQFF
>-|TRBV18|TRBJ2-3|-
TGTGCCAGCTCACGCGAAAGGGACCTCGCGGGCACAGATACGCAGTATTTT
CASSRERDLAGTDTQYF
>-|TRBV7-2|TRBJ1-1|many
TGTGCCAGCAGCGTTGGAGAGAACACTGAAGCTTTCTTT
CASSVGENTEAFF
>TRBD1|TRBV29-1|TRBJ2-3|many
TGCAGCGCTCTCACAGGGGGCGCGGTAACAGATACGCAGTATTTT
CSALTGGAVTDTQYF
>-|TRBV24-1|TRBJ2-3|few
TGTGCCACCAGTGATTTCCCAGGAAGTGCTAGCACAGATACGCAGTATTTT
CATSDFPGSASTDTQYF
>-|TRBV19|TRBJ1-4|-
TGTGCCAGTAGTCCCCGACTTGCAACTAATGAAAAACTGTTTTTT
CASSPRLATNEKLFF
>-|TRBV12-3/TRBV12-4|TRBJ1-1|few
TGTGCCAGCGTAAGCGGGGCCTTGAACACTGAAGCTTTCTTT
CASVSGALNTEAFF